Given below is one TCR beta chain in context. The data are from a study of blood T cell repertoires in COVID-19. Study-level information: Both acute and convalescent COVID-19 samples were obtained from the United States, Italy and Spain. Sample material is recorded as cDNA or gDNA derived from T cells, B-cell-depleted T cells, or PBMCs.

Authors' processing steps: Amplification from reference gene primers served as the basis for estimated nucleated cell counts. Clones were sequenced by immunoSEQ multiplex PCR, and TCRdb holds only the in-frame ones, with some missing. V and J calls and clone size are those listed in that table; D and trimming were worked out from the DNA. The sample has about 670,000 clones; 70% to 90% are singletons. CDR1 and CDR2 (germline): LGHDT, YNNKEL (reference sequence). With 1 base removed from V and 9 bases from J, the gap between germline ends came to 13 bases. The CDR3 runs 15 residues. The specimen was peripheral blood. The clonotype was recovered from a woman aged 18-29 years with acute or convalescent COVID-19. The chain combines TRBV3-1 (or the pseudogene TRBV3-2) with TRBJ1-6; D ambiguous. The CDR3 nucleotides are TGTGCCAGCAGCCAAGGCTCATCTGGTAGTTCACCCCTCCACTTT. This sequence encodes CASSQGSSGSSPLHF.